These T cell receptor beta chains were read from a single sample in a study of Ad26.COV2.S vaccination and SARS-CoV-2 variants. Only in-frame clones appear in the TCRdb table, and some are missing; sequencing was by immunoSEQ multiplex PCR. The sample records about 280,000 clones, approximately 89% being singletons. The sample here was peripheral blood, taken in a trial of Ad26.COV2.S vaccine versus placebo. Every receptor here comes from a person between 18 and 59 years old who received the Ad26.COV2.S COVID-19 vaccine or a placebo. The CDR3 runs from the conserved cysteine through the conserved F or W. D genes are given only for firm matches. The size entry is marked missing in some rows and otherwise reads once, few, many or a size class.

j_call,v_call,clone_size,d_call,cdr3_nt,cdr3_aa
TRBJ1-3,TRBV2,NA,NA,TGTGCCAGCAGTGATAGGGGTAGCTCTGGAAACACCATATATTTT,CASSDRGSSGNTIYF
TRBJ2-1,TRBV5-1,few,NA,TGCGCCAGCAGCTCCACGGGGGCGGTCTACAATGAGCAGTTCTTC,CASSSTGAVYNEQFF
TRBJ2-7,TRBV28,few,TRBD1,TGTGCCAGCAGTCCCCCCAGGGGGCGGGACAGGCCGGAGCAGTACTTC,CASSPPRGRDRPEQYF
TRBJ1-5,TRBV6-5,NA,TRBD1,TGTGCCAGCAGGGGGCAGGGGGTAAATCAGCCCCAGCATTTT,CASRGQGVNQPQHF
TRBJ2-2,TRBV5-5,NA,NA,TGTGCCAGCAGCTTGGATCCAGGGAACACCGGGGAGCTGTTTTTT,CASSLDPGNTGELFF
TRBJ2-6,TRBV18,NA,NA,TGTGCCAGCTCGGAAAGGGCTGGGGCCAACGTCCTGACTTTC,CASSERAGANVLTF
TRBJ1-5,TRBV19,few,NA,TGTGCCAGTAGTCCCCGCGCGGGGCAGCGCCAGCCCCAGCATTTT,CASSPRAGQRQPQHF
TRBJ1-2,TRBV9,NA,NA,TGTGCCAGCAGCGTAGCGGCAGGGCCCAACTATGGCTACACCTTC,CASSVAAGPNYGYTF
TRBJ2-7,TRBV6-5,NA,TRBD2,TGTGCCAGCACGTCAGCGGGATATGCCTACGAGCAGTACTTC,CASTSAGYAYEQYF
TRBJ1-1,TRBV2,few,NA,TGTGCCAGCAGTTTCCGGGGAGGCACTGAAGCTTTCTTT,CASSFRGGTEAFF
TRBJ2-3,TRBV9,NA,NA,TGTGCCAGCAGCGCGACAGGAGAGATAGATACGCAGTATTTT,CASSATGEIDTQYF
TRBJ1-5,TRBV5-1,NA,NA,TGCGCCAGCAGCCCCGGACAGTCCACCCCGAATCAGCCCCAGCATTTT,CASSPGQSTPNQPQHF
TRBJ1-1,TRBV2,NA,TRBD1,TGTGCCAGCCTGAGGGACAGGAACACTGAAGCTTTCTTT,CASLRDRNTEAFF
TRBJ1-1,TRBV10-1,NA,NA,TGCGCCAGCAGTGAGTCCGGGACTGAAGCTTTCTTT,CASSESGTEAFF
TRBJ2-3,TRBV27,NA,TRBD1,TGTGCCAGCAGTTTTGAAGTGGACAGGCCCACAGATACGCAGTATTTT,CASSFEVDRPTDTQYF
TRBJ1-1,TRBV23-1,many,NA,TGCGCCAGCAGTCAATCGTACAGGACTCCGATACATAACACTGAAGCTTTCTTT,CASSQSYRTPIHNTEAFF
TRBJ2-3,TRBV9,NA,TRBD2,TGTGCCAGCAGCACGACTAGCGGGACAGGCACAGATACGCAGTATTTT,CASSTTSGTGTDTQYF
TRBJ2-3,TRBV5-4,NA,TRBD1,TGTGCCAGCAGTTACACAGGGGAAGATACGCAGTATTTT,CASSYTGEDTQYF
TRBJ2-7,TRBV10-1,NA,TRBD2,TGCGCCAGCAGTGAGAGACTAGCGGGTTACGAGCAGTACTTC,CASSERLAGYEQYF